These 22 T cell receptor beta chains originate from one sample sequenced in a study of shared clonotypes between healthy human individuals. The data were produced by immunoSEQ multiplex PCR, yet TCRdb's version contains in-frame clones alone and is incomplete. The sample has some 2,100,000 clones, just over 90% seen once; the top ten hold under 2%. The naive CD8 population came from CD45RO-negative cells selected for CCR7, without terminally differentiated effector memory CD45RA+ cells. The sample comprised naive CD8+ T cells from PBMCs. The receptors stem from a man aged 18 to 35 in good health. Some clones in this sample may be carry-over from other donors' samples.

CDR3 amino acids: CASSHWTSGRDIYEQYF. CDR3 nucleotide sequence: TGTGCCAGCAGCCACTGGACTAGCGGGAGAGACATCTACGAGCAGTACTTC. The chain combines TRBV14 with TRBJ2-7, with 13 bases that match TRBD2. Trimming removed 3 bases from V and 3 bases from J; junction bases left unmatched: 8. There are 17 residues in the CDR3. The germline V gene encodes CDR1 SGHDN and CDR2 FVKESK.

This sequence joins TRBV6-5 and TRBJ1-5; D is unclear. CDR3 length: 15 amino acids. Germline CDR1 MNHEY, CDR2 SVGAGI. Between the trimmed V and J ends, which lost 6 bases and 1 base, there was a span of 13 bases. The CDR3 here is CASRKRGGSNQPQHF. The CDR3, as DNA: TGTGCCAGCAGAAAACGGGGTGGGAGCAATCAGCCCCAGCATTTT.

V and J are TRBV2 and TRBJ2-1; possibly TRBD2 for D (5 bases). This CDR3 comprises 14 residues. The germline V gene has CDR1 SNHLY and CDR2 FYNNEI. V was cut by 8 bases and J by 5 bases, with 16 bases left in between. The CDR3 loop is CASHPGNENNEQFF. The CDR3 coding sequence is TGTGCCAGCCATCCGGGAAACGAAAACAATGAGCAGTTCTTC.

The chain combines TRBV6-1 with TRBJ2-5, with a possible D match to TRBD2 (6 bases). This CDR3 comprises 16 residues. Germline V gives CDR1 MNHNS, CDR2 SASEGT. Trimming removed 0 bases from V and 5 bases from J, with 16 bases in between. CDR3 residues: CASSEATSSPRETQYF. Written as DNA, the CDR3 is TGTGCCAGCAGTGAAGCAACTAGCAGCCCCAGGGAGACCCAGTACTTC.

This chain uses TRBV27 with TRBJ2-5; the D call may be TRBD1 or TRBD2 (5 bases each). CDR3 length: 12 residues. V shed 6 bases and J shed 5 bases, with 10 bases lying between them. CDR1 is MNHEY, CDR2 SMNVEV, per germline (reference sequence). CDR3 in amino acids: CASRGWGETQYF. The CDR3 region has the DNA TGTGCCAGCAGGGGGTGGGGGGAGACCCAGTACTTC.

The chain has TRBV19 and TRBJ2-3, with 11 bases fitting TRBD2. CDR1 is LNHDA, CDR2 SQIVND, per germline (reference sequence). J gave up 5 bases and V 10 bases, and 8 bases lay outside the gene matches. The CDR3 is 14 amino acids. The CDR3 nucleotides read TGTGCCACCCAACTAGCGGGGGTGCAAGATACGCAGTATTTT. It codes for CATQLAGVQDTQYF.

This chain joins TRBV25-1 and TRBJ2-1; 9 positions match TRBD2. The CDR3 contains 16 residues. CDR1 is MGHDK and CDR2 is SYGVNS in the germline V gene. V lost 4 bases to trimming and J lost 2 bases; unmatched junction nucleotides: 6. The CDR3 bases are TGTGCCAGCAGTGCCCCGGGACTAGCCCCCTACAATGAGCAGTTCTTC. Translated: CASSAPGLAPYNEQFF.

The rearrangement links TRBV4-3 to TRBJ2-1; D remains ambiguous. Germline loops: CDR1 LGHNA, CDR2 YSLEER. V shed 4 bases and J shed 0 bases, with 13 bases lying between them. This CDR3 comprises 16 residues. The CDR3, as DNA: TGCGCCAGCAGCCCCACACGACGGGCCTCCTACAATGAGCAGTTCTTC. Translated: CASSPTRRASYNEQFF.

The genes are TRBV28 and TRBJ2-2, with D unresolved. Trimming stripped 3 bases from V and 2 bases from J, with 7 bases between. The CDR3 is 14 residues long. Germline lookup yields CDR1 MDHEN and CDR2 SYDVKM. CDR3: CASSFWPNTGELFF. The DNA for the CDR3 is TGTGCCAGCAGTTTTTGGCCCAACACCGGGGAGCTGTTTTTT.

This rearrangement joins TRBV7-9 to TRBJ2-5; the D call may be TRBD1 or TRBD2 (5 bases each). V was shortened by 4 bases and J by 1 base, with 13 bases between the two germline ends. The CDR3 has 15 amino acids. Germline lookup yields CDR1 SEHNR and CDR2 FQNEAQ (reference sequence). CDR3 DNA: TGTGCCAGCAGCTCAACCCGGGACGGCCAAGAGACCCAGTACTTC. This gives the protein CASSSTRDGQETQYF.

The chain couples TRBV27 to TRBJ1-2, with D unclear. V was trimmed by 3 bases and J by 4 bases, leaving 12 bases between them. Germline CDR1 MNHEY, CDR2 SMNVEV (reference sequence). There are 14 residues in the CDR3. Here the CDR3 DNA reads TGTGCCAGCAGTTTTACGGGAGGCCTCTATGGCTACACCTTC. It is translated as CASSFTGGLYGYTF.

The V call is TRBV13, the J call TRBJ2-1; 11 bases line up with TRBD2. This CDR3 is built from 16 residues. The junction had 9 bases not matched to a gene; V was cut back by 5 bases and J by 6 bases. Looked up from germline, CDR1 is PRHDT and CDR2 is FYEKMQ (reference sequence). CDR3 sequence: CASSHITSGSLNEQFF. Written as DNA, the CDR3 is TGTGCCAGCAGCCACATAACTAGCGGGAGTCTCAATGAGCAGTTCTTC.

Worth noting for this clone: Because the CDR3 is missing its conserved closing phenylalanine or tryptophan, this is likely a read error. V and J are TRBV29-1 and TRBJ2-7, with TRBD1 as a possible D gene (5 bases). Germline V gene lookup returns CDR1 SQVTM and CDR2 ANQGSEA. The V end was cut by 4 bases, the J end by 9 bases, with 10 bases between. The CDR3 spans 10 residues. This CDR3 reads CSVGADRQYL. DNA of the CDR3: TGCAGCGTTGGGGCAGACAGGCAGTACCTC.

CDR3 residues: CASSQGQGPSYEQYF. DNA for the CDR3: TGCGCCAGCAGCCAAGGTCAGGGGCCATCCTACGAGCAGTACTTC. The rearrangement joins TRBV4-3 to TRBJ2-7; possibly TRBD1 for D (6 bases). This CDR3 is 15 amino acids long. The germline V gene has CDR1 LGHNA and CDR2 YSLEER. Trimming removed 1 base at V and 1 base at J, with 11 bases between.

The sample holds a few counts of this clone. A junction boundary mismatches the germline segment, possibly from a read error. The chain combines TRBV6-5 with TRBJ1-2; TRBD1 is a possible D gene (6 bases). The CDR3 runs to 13 residues. The germline V gene encodes CDR1 MNHEY and CDR2 SVGAGI. CDR3 DNA sequence: TGTGCCAGCAGTGACTCTACAGGGAACGGCTACACCTTC. Translated: CASSDSTGNGYTF.

The chain couples TRBV29-1 to TRBJ2-7, with D unclear. The ends were cut back, 1 base at V and 2 bases at J, with 6 bases in the middle. The CDR3 spans 12 residues. CDR1 is SQVTM, CDR2 ANQGSEA, per germline. The CDR3 region is CSVEARAYEQYF. In nucleotides, the CDR3 is TGCAGCGTTGAAGCCAGAGCCTACGAGCAGTACTTC.

The gene calls are TRBV6-5 and TRBJ1-1, with a weak D call TRBD1 (6 bases). Germline CDR1 reads MNHEY; CDR2 reads SVGAGI. Trimming stripped 6 bases from V and 5 bases from J, with 10 bases between. The CDR3 has 12 amino acids. The CDR3 protein is CASRSQGTEAFF. CDR3 sequence (DNA): TGTGCCAGCAGATCACAGGGAACTGAAGCTTTCTTT.

This clone was observed a single time. The chain uses TRBV6-5 and TRBJ1-2; D might be TRBD1 (5 bases). CDR1 is MNHEY, CDR2 SVGAGI, per germline. The CDR3 runs to 16 residues. Trimming removed 4 bases from V and 3 bases from J, with 18 bases in between. In nucleotides, the CDR3 is TGTGCCAGCAGTTTACTCTACCGGGACCGGGACTATGGCTACACCTTC. Amino acid sequence: CASSLLYRDRDYGYTF.

The chain carries TRBV19 and TRBJ2-1; 9 positions match TRBD2. The V and J ends lost 6 bases and 7 bases, in that order; junction bases with no gene match: 10. CDR1 is LNHDA, CDR2 SQIVND, per germline (reference sequence). There are 15 residues in the CDR3. The CDR3 DNA sequence: TGTGCCAGTAGCTTAATAGCGGGAGTTCTTAATGAGCAGTTCTTC. Its protein is CASSLIAGVLNEQFF. Looking up the rest from reference TRBV19 and TRBJ2-1 gives the full variable domain: DGGITQSPKYLFRKEGQNVTLSCEQNLNHDAMYWYRQDPGQGLRLIYYSQIVNDFQKGDIAEGYSVSREKKESFPLTVTSAQKNPTAFYLCASSLIAGVLNEQFFGPGTRLTVL.

The chain carries TRBV28 and TRBJ1-2; TRBD1 matches at 7 bases. V lost 1 base, J lost 4 bases, and 9 bases stayed unmatched. Germline values: CDR1 MDHEN, CDR2 SYDVKM. The CDR3 runs 16 residues. The CDR3 bases are TGTGCCAGCAGTTTATCCCCCAACAGGGGCCGCTATGGCTACACCTTC. Protein sequence: CASSLSPNRGRYGYTF.

This clone has a single count. The rearrangement joins TRBV7-9 to TRBJ2-2, with unresolved D. Germline V gives CDR1 SEHNR, CDR2 FQNEAQ (reference sequence). The CDR3 totals 15 residues. Trimming pared 1 base from V and 5 bases from J, leaving 11 bases between. The CDR3 bases are TGTGCCAGCAGCTTAGAGGAGAGAGGTACCGGGGAGCTGTTTTTT. Protein product: CASSLEERGTGELFF.

CDR3 nucleotides: TGTGCCAGCAGCTCGACAGAGAACTATGGCTACACCTTC. As protein: CASSSTENYGYTF. The V and J genes are TRBV7-9 and TRBJ1-2; D is perhaps TRBD1 (5 bases). Looked up from germline, CDR1 is SEHNR and CDR2 is FQNEAQ (reference sequence). Trimming pared 4 bases from V and 2 bases from J, leaving 8 bases between. This CDR3 region has 13 residues.